Following are 8 T cell receptor beta chains from one sample sequenced in a study of beta chain features in type 1 diabetes (dated by TCRdb to between 2017 and 2018). The receptor library was made with the immunoSEQ multiplex PCR assay. All of the isolated RNA was reverse transcribed with the High Capacity cDNA Reverse Transcription Kit, so expressed TCRB transcripts were sequenced. TCRdb obtained this table from immuneACCESS and retained in-frame rearrangements with V and J assigned. These tables miss some clones; where compared with another copy, unresolved V genes account for less than half of the shortfall, and the remainder is unexplained. The sample profile shows some 360,000 clones; around a fifth of them were found once. Approximately 0.043% of the sample is held by the ten biggest clonotypes. Sequenced input: naive CD4+ T cells from blood. The cell subset or site tag for this specimen amounts to: true naive CD4+ T cells. Every receptor here comes from a woman under 30 in good health.

This rearrangement joins TRBV19 to TRBJ2-7, with D perhaps matching TRBD1 (6 bases). Germline V gives CDR1 LNHDA, CDR2 SQIVND (reference sequence). CDR3 length equals 15 residues. V was cut by 5 bases and J by 0 bases, with 14 bases left in between. The CDR3 loop is CASSPETGGSYEQYF. The CDR3 nucleotides are TGTGCCAGTAGTCCCGAGACAGGAGGCTCCTACGAGCAGTACTTC.

This clone was detected only a few times. The V and J genes are TRBV9 and TRBJ2-5, with 9 bases fitting TRBD2. This CDR3 has 14 amino acids. The junction had 3 bases not matched to a gene; V was cut back by 2 bases and J by 4 bases. CDR1 and CDR2 (germline): SGDLS, YYNGEE. DNA of the CDR3: TGTGCCAGCAGCGTTCTAGCGGGACTAGAGACCCAGTACTTC. Amino acids: CASSVLAGLETQYF.

The chain uses TRBV5-1 and TRBJ2-1; no definite D call. This CDR3 has 15 amino acids. V was cut by 0 bases and J by 4 bases, with 11 bases left in between. CDR1 and CDR2 from the germline V gene are SGHRS and YFSETQ. CDR3 in amino acids: CASSLVAAGYNEQFF. The CDR3, as DNA: TGCGCCAGCAGCTTGGTGGCGGCTGGATACAATGAGCAGTTCTTC.

This clone has only a few counts. The chain joins TRBV29-1 to TRBJ2-2, with D unclear. The CDR3 spans 14 residues. Trimming took 4 bases from V and 0 from J, leaving 9 bases between them. Germline CDR1 is SQVTM and CDR2 is ANQGSEA. CDR3 loop: CSVGLVANTGELFF. The CDR3 bases are TGCAGCGTTGGTCTAGTCGCGAACACCGGGGAGCTGTTTTTT.

The J gene is TRBJ2-3, the V gene TRBV2; TRBD2 matches at 7 bases. The CDR3 is 13 residues long. Per the germline V gene, CDR1 is SNHLY and CDR2 is FYNNEI. J lost 5 bases, V lost 7 bases, and 6 bases had no gene match. The CDR3, as DNA: TGTGCCAGCAAGGTGGTAGCGGGAGATACGCAGTATTTT. Its translation is CASKVVAGDTQYF.

V is TRBV4-3 and J is TRBJ2-5; D might be TRBD1 (5 bases). This CDR3 has 14 amino acids. Germline loops: CDR1 LGHNA, CDR2 YSLEER. The V gene lost 0 bases and the J gene lost 1 base, with 6 bases spanning the gap. The CDR3 bases are TGCGCCAGCAGCCAAGACACAGGCCAAGAGACCCAGTACTTC. Encoded protein: CASSQDTGQETQYF.

The chain employs TRBV9 and TRBJ2-5; 9 nucleotides agree with TRBD2. CDR1 SGDLS and CDR2 YYNGEE come from the germline V gene. The CDR3 sequence is 15 residues long. After removal of 4 bases from V and 3 bases from J, the junction contained 7 bases not matched to a gene. This CDR3 reads CASSPSGTSKETQYF. The CDR3 DNA reads as TGTGCCAGCAGCCCCTCCGGGACTAGCAAAGAGACCCAGTACTTC.

There are a few counts of this clone. V and J are TRBV18 and TRBJ2-3; D is unclear. Germline V gene sequence: CDR1 KGHSH, CDR2 LQKENI. This CDR3 has 14 residues. V shed 5 bases and J shed 1 base, with 10 bases lying between them. The CDR3 here is CASSGPAGTDTQYF. Here the CDR3 DNA reads TGTGCCAGCTCAGGCCCGGCGGGCACAGATACGCAGTATTTT.